What follows are 10 T cell receptor beta chains derived from one specimen sequenced in a study of T-cell reconstitution after alpha-beta-depleted transplantation in children. Unique molecular identifiers were used to barcode this TCRbeta library. TCRdb processed the PCR reads anew with MiXCR; each CDR3 protein has one entry. This sample yields about 300,000 distinct CDR3 sequences, of which around 7.1% are seen a single time; approximately 9.6% belongs to the top ten. Study results and limitations: A year had passed since transplant, and T-cell counts and diversity by then came mostly from newly produced T cells.

Antigens of these TCRs are unknown. Sequences were derived from peripheral blood, sampled 360 days after TCRalphabeta/CD19-depleted stem cell transplant. These receptors were obtained from a female patient aged 2-9 years who had a stem cell transplant for Fanconi anemia, so the T cells may come from the graft donor.

This clonotype appeared many times. The V and J genes are TRBV3-1 and TRBJ1-2; 7 bases are a match to TRBD1. This CDR3 comprises 13 residues. Germline V gene data show CDR1 as LGHDT and CDR2 as YNNKEL (reference sequence). J lost 6 bases, V lost 8 bases, and 9 bases had no gene match. The CDR3 DNA reads as TGTGCCAGCGGTATAGGACAGGAGCATGGCTACACCTTC. Translating it yields CASGIGQEHGYTF.

Only a few counts were recorded for this clonotype. J is TRBJ1-6 and V is TRBV12-3 or TRBV12-4; the D gene is possibly TRBD1 (5 bases). This CDR3 is built from 18 residues. V was pared by 0 bases and J by 6 bases, with 18 bases between. In nucleotides, the CDR3 is TGTGCCAGCAGTTTAGCGCTCGGGGGGGAGAGCTCTAATTCACCCCTCCACTTT. It yields the protein CASSLALGGESSNSPLHF.

The chain couples TRBV6-1 to TRBJ1-5; the D is unclear. Between the trimmed V and J ends, which lost 4 bases and 6 bases, there was a span of 10 bases. Germline V CDR1 and CDR2: MNHNS, SASEGT. The CDR3 covers 13 residues. CDR3: CASSGQVFQPQHF. CDR3 nucleotide sequence: TGTGCCAGCAGTGGACAAGTTTTTCAGCCCCAGCATTTT.

There are a few counts of this clonotype. The V and J genes are TRBV29-1 and TRBJ1-2, with 9 nucleotides matching TRBD1. The CDR3 runs to 15 residues. Germline trimming cut 3 bases from V and 4 bases from J; bases unmatched to any gene: 9. The V gene's germline CDR1 is SQVTM and CDR2 ANQGSEA. CDR3 nucleotides: TGCAGCGTTGAGGACAGGGGAGTGGGACTCTATGGCTACACCTTC. This encodes CSVEDRGVGLYGYTF.

This clonotype was counted between two and nine times. The V gene is TRBV7-3, the J gene TRBJ2-2, with 7 bases aligning to TRBD1. With 5 bases clipped from V and 6 bases from J, the junction kept 3 bases outside the gene matches. The CDR3 runs 13 residues. Germline lookup yields CDR1 SGHTA and CDR2 FQGTGA. The CDR3: CASSPTGSGELFF. CDR3 bases: TGTGCCAGCAGCCCGACAGGGTCCGGGGAGCTGTTTTTT.

This clonotype was picked up many times. The chain links TRBV29-1 to TRBJ1-1; D is unclear. CDR3 length: 10 residues. Germline V gene sequence: CDR1 SQVTM, CDR2 ANQGSEA. Trimming removed 4 bases at V and 7 bases at J, with 7 bases between. The CDR3 DNA reads as TGCAGCGTTGTGGGAGTTGAAGCTTTCTTT. Translation gives CSVVGVEAFF.

There are many counts of this clonotype. CDR3 DNA sequence: TGTGCCAGCAGTTTTCCGGGTAGCTCCTACAATGAGCAGTTCTTC. This sequence encodes CASSFPGSSYNEQFF. J is TRBJ2-1 and V is TRBV27; D not resolved. The CDR3 totals 15 residues. The V gene's germline CDR1 is MNHEY and CDR2 SMNVEV (reference sequence). V was clipped by 3 bases and J by 0 bases, with 9 bases between them.

Many counts were recorded for this clonotype. The chain employs TRBV20-1 and TRBJ2-3; TRBD2 aligns across 9 bases. J was trimmed by 0 bases and V by 7 bases; bases with no gene match: 8. The germline V gene encodes CDR1 DFQATT and CDR2 SNEGSKA (reference sequence). The length of the CDR3 is 15 residues. The CDR3 reads CSESSGGSSTDTQYF. For the CDR3, the DNA is TGCAGTGAATCGAGCGGGGGGTCTAGCACAGATACGCAGTATTTT.

This clonotype occurred many times. The J gene is TRBJ2-7, the V gene TRBV29-1; 10 bases are shared with TRBD1. The J segment lost 5 bases and the V segment lost 8 bases, leaving 3 bases of the junction unmatched. CDR1 and CDR2 from the germline V gene are SQVTM and ANQGSEA. The CDR3 loop spans 11 amino acids. CDR3 bases: TGCAGCTTTGGGACAGGGGACGAGCAGTACTTC. Residues: CSFGTGDEQYF.

The V and J genes are TRBV7-9 and TRBJ2-1; the D is unclear. V lost 10 bases and J 6 bases, leaving 16 bases between the germline ends. Germline CDR1 and CDR2: SEHNR and FQNEAQ (reference sequence). The CDR3 has 13 amino acids. The CDR3 here is CATFAVGFNEQFF. The DNA for the CDR3 is TGTGCCACCTTCGCCGTAGGGTTCAATGAGCAGTTCTTC.